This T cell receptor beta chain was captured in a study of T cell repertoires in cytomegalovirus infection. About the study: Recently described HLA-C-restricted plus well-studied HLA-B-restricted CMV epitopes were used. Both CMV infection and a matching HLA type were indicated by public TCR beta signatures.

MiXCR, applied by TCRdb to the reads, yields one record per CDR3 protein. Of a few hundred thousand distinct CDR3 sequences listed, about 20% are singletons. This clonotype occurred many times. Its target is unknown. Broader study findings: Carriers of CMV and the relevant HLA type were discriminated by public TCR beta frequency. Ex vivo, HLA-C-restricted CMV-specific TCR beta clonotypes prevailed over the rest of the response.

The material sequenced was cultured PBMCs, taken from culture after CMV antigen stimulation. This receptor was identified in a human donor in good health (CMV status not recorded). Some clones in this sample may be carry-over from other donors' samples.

The CDR3 DNA sequence: TGTGCCAGCAGCTTAGCACGGACAGGGGGCTTTGAGCAGTTCTTC. It is translated as CASSLARTGGFEQFF. This chain joins TRBV7-8 and TRBJ2-1, with TRBD1 matching over 11 bases. V trimming: 0 bases; J trimming: 9 bases; junction bases outside the gene matches: 4. CDR3 length: 15 residues. CDR1 and CDR2 from the germline V gene are SGHVS and FQNEAQ.